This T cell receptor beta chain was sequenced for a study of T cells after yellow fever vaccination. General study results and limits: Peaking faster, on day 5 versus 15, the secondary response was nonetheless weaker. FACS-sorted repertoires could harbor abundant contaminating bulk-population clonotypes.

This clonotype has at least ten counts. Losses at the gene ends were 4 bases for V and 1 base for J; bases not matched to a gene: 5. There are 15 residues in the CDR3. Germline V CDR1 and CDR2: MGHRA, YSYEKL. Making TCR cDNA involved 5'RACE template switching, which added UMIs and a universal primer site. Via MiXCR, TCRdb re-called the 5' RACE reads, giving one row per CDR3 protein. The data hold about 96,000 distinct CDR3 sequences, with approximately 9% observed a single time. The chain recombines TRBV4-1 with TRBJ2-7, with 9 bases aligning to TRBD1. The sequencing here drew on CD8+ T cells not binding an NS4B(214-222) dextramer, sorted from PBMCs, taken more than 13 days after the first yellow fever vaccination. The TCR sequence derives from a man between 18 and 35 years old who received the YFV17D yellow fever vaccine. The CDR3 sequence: CASSLTGTGSYEQYF. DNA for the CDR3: TGCGCCAGCAGCCTAACCGGGACAGGGTCCTACGAGCAGTACTTC.